This T cell receptor (beta chain) is from a study of blood T cell repertoires in COVID-19. Profiled with immunoSEQ multiplex PCR; TCRdb holds only in-frame clones, not every one. This sample has about 130,000 clones, with around 83% found just once. Sequenced input: peripheral blood. This receptor was identified in a man aged 55 to 70 with acute or convalescent COVID-19.

CDR3 loop: CASSLGHYEQYF. DNA for the CDR3: TGTGCCAGCAGTTTAGGGCACTACGAGCAGTACTTC. This chain connects TRBV28 to TRBJ2-7; D is unclear. V was shortened by 2 bases and J by 3 bases, with 5 bases between the two germline ends. Germline assignment: CDR1 MDHEN and CDR2 SYDVKM. The CDR3 consists of 12 residues.